A selection of T cell receptor beta chains follows, all from one sample in a study of T cell changes during pregnancy in multiple sclerosis. Data came from immunoSEQ multiplex PCR; TCRdb stores just in-frame clones and leaves some out. The sample lists 50,000 to 75,000 clones, roughly 91% seen once, with 2% to 2.5% in the top ten. The sequencing used peripheral blood, collected in the third trimester of pregnancy. All receptors derive from a female donor in good health, enrolled as a control in a pregnancy study. Each CDR3 is given with its conserved first and last residue. The D gene is left open where the match is weak. Some rows have no size entry. The others give once, few or many, or a class for an expanded clone.

d_gene: .; j_gene: TRBJ1-4; v_gene: TRBV5-6; abundance: .; len: 17; CDR3nt: TGTGCCAGCAGCTTGTCTGCCGCGGGCAGCCTTAATGAAAAACTGTTTTTT; CDR3aa: CASSLSAAGSLNEKLFF
d_gene: TRBD1; j_gene: TRBJ1-2; v_gene: TRBV6-5; abundance: .; len: 15; CDR3nt: TGTGCCAGCATGGAGACAGGGGCTTACAACTATGGCTACACCTTC; CDR3aa: CASMETGAYNYGYTF
d_gene: TRBD1; j_gene: TRBJ2-3; v_gene: TRBV7-3; abundance: .; len: 13; CDR3nt: TGTGCCAGCAGCTCGACAGGGCCAGATACGCAGTATTTT; CDR3aa: CASSSTGPDTQYF
d_gene: .; j_gene: TRBJ2-3; v_gene: TRBV2; abundance: .; len: 13; CDR3nt: TGTGCCAGCAGTGGACAACTTGGGGATACGCAGTATTTT; CDR3aa: CASSGQLGDTQYF
d_gene: .; j_gene: TRBJ2-5; v_gene: TRBV18; abundance: .; len: 13; CDR3nt: TGTGCCAGCTCAGTTGGGGAGCAAGAGACCCAGTACTTC; CDR3aa: CASSVGEQETQYF
d_gene: .; j_gene: TRBJ2-1; v_gene: TRBV11-3; abundance: once; len: 15; CDR3nt: TGTGCCAGCAGCTCCCGAGAACAGGGATACAATGAGCAGTTCTTC; CDR3aa: CASSSREQGYNEQFF
d_gene: .; j_gene: TRBJ2-7; v_gene: TRBV6-1; abundance: .; len: 12; CDR3nt: TGTGCCAGCAGTGACCGACTTTACGAGCAGTACTTC; CDR3aa: CASSDRLYEQYF
d_gene: .; j_gene: TRBJ2-2; v_gene: TRBV5-1; abundance: .; len: 14; CDR3nt: TGCGCCAGCAGCCTGGACTTGGGCGCCGGGGAGCTGTTTTTT; CDR3aa: CASSLDLGAGELFF
d_gene: .; j_gene: TRBJ2-1; v_gene: TRBV15; abundance: .; len: 13; CDR3nt: TGTGCCACCAGCAGAGATCCTAGGATTGAGCAGTTCTTC; CDR3aa: CATSRDPRIEQFF
d_gene: TRBD1; j_gene: TRBJ1-1; v_gene: TRBV19; abundance: .; len: 18; CDR3nt: TGTGCCAGTAGCCCCCAGGGGCGCGGGACAGGGGGCAGTACTGAAGCTTTCTTT; CDR3aa: CASSPQGRGTGGSTEAFF
d_gene: TRBD1; j_gene: TRBJ2-2; v_gene: TRBV29-1; abundance: .; len: 13; CDR3nt: TGCAGCGTTCGACAGGGCGGCACCGGGGAGCTGTTTTTT; CDR3aa: CSVRQGGTGELFF
d_gene: .; j_gene: TRBJ2-1; v_gene: TRBV27; abundance: .; len: 13; CDR3nt: TGTGCCAGCAGGGGGGACACCTACAATGAGCAGTTCTTC; CDR3aa: CASRGDTYNEQFF
d_gene: TRBD1; j_gene: TRBJ2-7; v_gene: TRBV11-3; abundance: .; len: 11; CDR3nt: TGTGCCAGCAGCAACAGGGGCGAGCAGTACTTC; CDR3aa: CASSNRGEQYF
d_gene: .; j_gene: TRBJ2-2; v_gene: TRBV4-2; abundance: .; len: 18; CDR3nt: TGTGCCAGCAGCCGGGAAGGGCCCCCAGCGGGCTTAACCGGGGAGCTGTTTTTT; CDR3aa: CASSREGPPAGLTGELFF
d_gene: TRBD1; j_gene: TRBJ1-4; v_gene: TRBV19; abundance: once; len: 13; CDR3nt: TGTGCCAGCACCGGGACAGTTAATGAAAAACTGTTTTTT; CDR3aa: CASTGTVNEKLFF
d_gene: .; j_gene: TRBJ2-1; v_gene: TRBV5-1; abundance: .; len: 14; CDR3nt: TGCGCCAGCAGCTTAGGAGGAGCCGGCAATGAGCAGTTCTTC; CDR3aa: CASSLGGAGNEQFF
d_gene: .; j_gene: TRBJ1-1; v_gene: TRBV7-9; abundance: .; len: 14; CDR3nt: TGTGCCAGCAGTCCTCCGCCGGGGAGCACTGAAGCTTTCTTT; CDR3aa: CASSPPPGSTEAFF
d_gene: TRBD1; j_gene: TRBJ2-7; v_gene: TRBV10-3; abundance: .; len: 14; CDR3nt: TGTGCCACCCGACAGGGGCCAAGCTCCTACGAGCAGTACTTC; CDR3aa: CATRQGPSSYEQYF
d_gene: .; j_gene: TRBJ1-4; v_gene: TRBV19; abundance: .; len: 14; CDR3nt: TGTGCCAGTAGTATGACAGGACGAAATGAAAAACTGTTTTTT; CDR3aa: CASSMTGRNEKLFF
d_gene: TRBD1; j_gene: TRBJ2-7; v_gene: TRBV28; abundance: few; len: 15; CDR3nt: TGTGCCAGCACTCCCCCGGGACAGGGTCCGTCCGAGCAGTACTTC; CDR3aa: CASTPPGQGPSEQYF
d_gene: TRBD2; j_gene: TRBJ2-1; v_gene: TRBV5-1; abundance: .; len: 17; CDR3nt: TGCGCCAGCAGCCCCGTTTGGACTAGCGGGAGGTACAATGAGCAGTTCTTC; CDR3aa: CASSPVWTSGRYNEQFF
d_gene: .; j_gene: TRBJ1-1; v_gene: TRBV20-1; abundance: few; len: 11; CDR3nt: TGCAGTGCGGCAGTCGGGGAGGGAGCTTTCTTT; CDR3aa: CSAAVGEGAFF
d_gene: TRBD1; j_gene: TRBJ1-1; v_gene: TRBV27; abundance: .; len: 15; CDR3nt: TGTGCCAGCAGTTTATCGGGACAGGGGTACACTGAAGCTTTCTTT; CDR3aa: CASSLSGQGYTEAFF
d_gene: .; j_gene: TRBJ2-7; v_gene: TRBV7-9; abundance: .; len: 14; CDR3nt: TGTGCCAGCAGGGGCGGGACAGATCGCTACGAGCAGTACTTC; CDR3aa: CASRGGTDRYEQYF
d_gene: .; j_gene: TRBJ2-7; v_gene: TRBV18; abundance: once; len: 12; CDR3nt: TGTGCCAGCTCCCCAGTATCCTACGAGCAGTACTTC; CDR3aa: CASSPVSYEQYF
d_gene: TRBD1; j_gene: TRBJ1-3; v_gene: TRBV7-2; abundance: .; len: 18; CDR3nt: TGTGCCAGCAGCTTAGCCGGGACAGGGGTATCAAGTGGAAACACCATATATTTT; CDR3aa: CASSLAGTGVSSGNTIYF
d_gene: .; j_gene: TRBJ1-5; v_gene: TRBV19; abundance: .; len: 14; CDR3nt: TGTGCCAGTAGTGGCGGGAGCTTAGGTTGGCCCCAGCATTTT; CDR3aa: CASSGGSLGWPQHF
d_gene: TRBD2; j_gene: TRBJ2-1; v_gene: TRBV5-1; abundance: .; len: 16; CDR3nt: TGCGCCAGCAGCTCGGGTAGCGGGAGCTCCTACAATGAGCAGTTCTTC; CDR3aa: CASSSGSGSSYNEQFF
d_gene: TRBD2; j_gene: TRBJ2-1; v_gene: TRBV5-1; abundance: .; len: 15; CDR3nt: TGCGCCAGCAGCGCTGGACTAGCGGGATCCAATGAGCAGTTCTTC; CDR3aa: CASSAGLAGSNEQFF
d_gene: TRBD2; j_gene: TRBJ2-5; v_gene: TRBV5-1; abundance: .; len: 15; CDR3nt: TGCGCCAGCAGCTTTGGGAGCGGGGGACAAGAGACCCAGTACTTC; CDR3aa: CASSFGSGGQETQYF
d_gene: TRBD1; j_gene: TRBJ1-1; v_gene: TRBV28; abundance: once; len: 15; CDR3nt: TGTGCCAGCAGTCCCCGACAGGGCGGGTACACTGAAGCTTTCTTT; CDR3aa: CASSPRQGGYTEAFF
d_gene: .; j_gene: TRBJ1-5; v_gene: TRBV6-1; abundance: .; len: 14; CDR3nt: TGTGCCAGCAGTGAAGCCTACGGAGATCAGCCCCAGCATTTT; CDR3aa: CASSEAYGDQPQHF
d_gene: TRBD1; j_gene: TRBJ2-6; v_gene: TRBV10-3; abundance: .; len: 14; CDR3nt: TGTGCCATCATGGACAGGTCTGGGGCCAACGTCCTGACTTTC; CDR3aa: CAIMDRSGANVLTF
d_gene: .; j_gene: TRBJ2-1; v_gene: TRBV4-2; abundance: .; len: 16; CDR3nt: TGTGCCAGCAGTTACGAACAGGGAAATTCCTACAATGAGCAGTTCTTC; CDR3aa: CASSYEQGNSYNEQFF
d_gene: TRBD1; j_gene: TRBJ1-3; v_gene: TRBV5-1; abundance: .; len: 14; CDR3nt: TGCGCCAGCAGCCCGGACAGGGTGGGCAACACCATATATTTT; CDR3aa: CASSPDRVGNTIYF
d_gene: .; j_gene: TRBJ2-7; v_gene: TRBV2; abundance: .; len: 17; CDR3nt: TGTGCCAGCAGTGGGGGACAACTTGGAATGGTCACTAGCGTAATGAACTTC; CDR3aa: CASSGGQLGMVTSVMNF
d_gene: TRBD1; j_gene: TRBJ1-2; v_gene: TRBV19; abundance: .; len: 14; CDR3nt: TGTGCCAGTAGTACGGACAGGGGCCCCTATGGCTACACCTTC; CDR3aa: CASSTDRGPYGYTF
d_gene: .; j_gene: TRBJ1-4; v_gene: TRBV5-1; abundance: .; len: 15; CDR3nt: TGCGCCAGCAGCTTTCGGTGGAGGGCTAATGAAAAACTGTTTTTT; CDR3aa: CASSFRWRANEKLFF
d_gene: .; j_gene: TRBJ2-3; v_gene: TRBV28; abundance: .; len: 12; CDR3nt: TGTGCCAGCAGTTTATTCTCGGATACGCAGTATTTT; CDR3aa: CASSLFSDTQYF
d_gene: .; j_gene: TRBJ1-2; v_gene: TRBV7-6; abundance: .; len: 13; CDR3nt: TGTGCCAGCAGCCCGACTTCTGTCTATGGCTACACCTTC; CDR3aa: CASSPTSVYGYTF
d_gene: TRBD2; j_gene: TRBJ2-7; v_gene: TRBV27; abundance: .; len: 14; CDR3nt: TGTGCCAGCAGTGCGGGAGGGTGGTCCTACGAGCAGTACTTC; CDR3aa: CASSAGGWSYEQYF
d_gene: TRBD2; j_gene: TRBJ2-1; v_gene: TRBV5-6; abundance: .; len: 17; CDR3nt: TGTGCCAGCAGCTTAACCCTAGGCGGGGGGTCCTACAATGAGCAGTTCTTC; CDR3aa: CASSLTLGGGSYNEQFF
d_gene: TRBD2; j_gene: TRBJ2-1; v_gene: TRBV10-3; abundance: .; len: 15; CDR3nt: TGTGCCATCAGTGAGTCGGGACTAGCGGTCAATGAGCAGTTCTTC; CDR3aa: CAISESGLAVNEQFF
d_gene: .; j_gene: TRBJ2-1; v_gene: TRBV7-9; abundance: .; len: 16; CDR3nt: TGTGCCAGCAGCTTAGTCACGGGAGCAGGTGGCAATGAGCAGTTCTTC; CDR3aa: CASSLVTGAGGNEQFF
d_gene: TRBD2; j_gene: TRBJ2-5; v_gene: TRBV28; abundance: .; len: 16; CDR3nt: TGTGCCAGCAGCCCCGGTGGCGGGAGGGCCTGGGAGACCCAGTACTTC; CDR3aa: CASSPGGGRAWETQYF
d_gene: TRBD1; j_gene: TRBJ1-5; v_gene: TRBV28; abundance: once; len: 17; CDR3nt: TGTGCCAGCAGTCCCGCGGACAGGGTGTCAAGCAATCAGCCCCAGCATTTT; CDR3aa: CASSPADRVSSNQPQHF
d_gene: .; j_gene: TRBJ2-7; v_gene: TRBV5-5; abundance: .; len: 13; CDR3nt: TGTGCCAGCAGCTTGGCCCCCTTTAACGAGCAGTACTTC; CDR3aa: CASSLAPFNEQYF
d_gene: TRBD2; j_gene: TRBJ2-1; v_gene: TRBV2; abundance: .; len: 15; CDR3nt: TGTGCCAGCAGTGCACTAGCGGGGGTCCCCAATGAGCAGTTCTTC; CDR3aa: CASSALAGVPNEQFF
d_gene: .; j_gene: TRBJ2-5; v_gene: TRBV21-1; abundance: .; len: 14; CDR3nt: TGTGCCAGCAGTGGGACAGGGGTTCTGGAGACCCAGTACTTC; CDR3aa: CASSGTGVLETQYF
d_gene: .; j_gene: TRBJ1-1; v_gene: TRBV9; abundance: .; len: 11; CDR3nt: TGTGCCAGCAACGGACCCGCGGGAGCTTTCTTT; CDR3aa: CASNGPAGAFF
d_gene: TRBD2; j_gene: TRBJ2-1; v_gene: TRBV4-2; abundance: .; len: 16; CDR3nt: TGTGCCAGCAGCCTCAAACCTAGCGGGAATGCGGATGAGCAGTTCTTC; CDR3aa: CASSLKPSGNADEQFF
d_gene: TRBD2; j_gene: TRBJ2-1; v_gene: TRBV6-1; abundance: .; len: 15; CDR3nt: TGTGCCAGCAGTGAAGAACGGGGGGGGGCCGGTGAGCAGTTCTTC; CDR3aa: CASSEERGGAGEQFF
d_gene: .; j_gene: TRBJ1-2; v_gene: TRBV19; abundance: .; len: 16; CDR3nt: TGTGCCAGTAGTACCGGGAGGGGGGCAGGGAACTATGGCTACACCTTC; CDR3aa: CASSTGRGAGNYGYTF
d_gene: .; j_gene: TRBJ2-6; v_gene: TRBV7-3; abundance: .; len: 18; CDR3nt: TGTGCCAGCAGCAAGGGGCCAGACAGAGACTCTGGGGCCAACGTCCTGACTTTC; CDR3aa: CASSKGPDRDSGANVLTF